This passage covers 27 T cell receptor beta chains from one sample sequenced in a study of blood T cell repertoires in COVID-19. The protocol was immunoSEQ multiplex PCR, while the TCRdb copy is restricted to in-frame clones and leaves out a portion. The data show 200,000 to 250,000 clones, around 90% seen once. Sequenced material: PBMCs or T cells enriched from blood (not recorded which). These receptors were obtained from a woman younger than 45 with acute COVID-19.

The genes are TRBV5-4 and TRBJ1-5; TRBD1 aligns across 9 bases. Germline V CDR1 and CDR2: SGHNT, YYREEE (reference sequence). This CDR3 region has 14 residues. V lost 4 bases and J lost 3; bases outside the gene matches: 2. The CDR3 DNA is TGTGCCAGCAGCCTACAGGGGGCCAATCAGCCCCAGCATTTT. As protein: CASSLQGANQPQHF.

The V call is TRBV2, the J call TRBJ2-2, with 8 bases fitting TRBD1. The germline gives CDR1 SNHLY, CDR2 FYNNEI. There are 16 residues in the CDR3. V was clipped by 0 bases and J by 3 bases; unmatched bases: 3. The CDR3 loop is CASSEATRGHTGELFF. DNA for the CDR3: TGTGCCAGCAGTGAAGCTACCAGGGGGCACACCGGGGAGCTGTTTTTT.

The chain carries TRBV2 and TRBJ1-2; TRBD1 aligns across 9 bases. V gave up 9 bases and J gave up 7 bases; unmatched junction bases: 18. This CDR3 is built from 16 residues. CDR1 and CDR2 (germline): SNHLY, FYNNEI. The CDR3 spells CARIPGTGSTLFGYTF. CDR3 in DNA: TGTGCCAGAATTCCCGGGACAGGGAGTACGCTATTTGGCTACACCTTC.

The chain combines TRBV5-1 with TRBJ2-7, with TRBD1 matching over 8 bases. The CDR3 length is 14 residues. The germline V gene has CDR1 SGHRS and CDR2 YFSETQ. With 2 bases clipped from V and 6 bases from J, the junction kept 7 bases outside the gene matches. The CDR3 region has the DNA TGCGCCAGCAGCTTATTGACAGGGGAAGGCGAGCAGTACTTC. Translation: CASSLLTGEGEQYF.

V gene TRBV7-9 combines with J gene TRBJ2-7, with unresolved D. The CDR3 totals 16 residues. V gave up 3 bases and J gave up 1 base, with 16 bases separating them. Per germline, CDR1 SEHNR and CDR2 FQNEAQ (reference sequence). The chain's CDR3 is CASSLSIQPISYEQYF. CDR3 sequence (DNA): TGTGCCAGCAGCTTGTCAATACAACCAATATCCTACGAGCAGTACTTC.

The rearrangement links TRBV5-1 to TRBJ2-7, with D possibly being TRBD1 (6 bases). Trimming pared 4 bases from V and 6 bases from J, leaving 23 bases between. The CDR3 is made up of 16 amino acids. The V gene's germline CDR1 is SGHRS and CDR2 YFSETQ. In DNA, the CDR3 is TGCGCCAGCAGCGACGACGGGACATACCTGAGGGGCGAGCAGTACTTC. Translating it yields CASSDDGTYLRGEQYF. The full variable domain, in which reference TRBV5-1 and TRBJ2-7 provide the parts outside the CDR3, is KAGVTQTPRYLIKTRGQQVTLSCSPISGHRSVSWYQQTPGQGLQFLFEYFSETQRNKGNFPGRFSGRQFSNSRSEMNVSTLELGDSALYLCASSDDGTYLRGEQYFGPGTRLTVT.

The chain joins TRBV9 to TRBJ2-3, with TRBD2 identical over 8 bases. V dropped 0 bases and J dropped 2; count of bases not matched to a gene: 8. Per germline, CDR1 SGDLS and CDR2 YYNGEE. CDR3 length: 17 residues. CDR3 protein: CASSVDLAGGLTDTQYF. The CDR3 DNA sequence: TGTGCCAGCAGCGTAGATTTGGCGGGAGGCCTCACAGATACGCAGTATTTT.

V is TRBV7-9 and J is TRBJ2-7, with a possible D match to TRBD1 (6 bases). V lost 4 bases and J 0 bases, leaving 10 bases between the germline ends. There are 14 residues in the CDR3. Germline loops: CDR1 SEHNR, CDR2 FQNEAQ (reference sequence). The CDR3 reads CASSSDRGSYEQYF. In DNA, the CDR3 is TGTGCCAGCAGCTCGGACAGAGGCTCCTACGAGCAGTACTTC.

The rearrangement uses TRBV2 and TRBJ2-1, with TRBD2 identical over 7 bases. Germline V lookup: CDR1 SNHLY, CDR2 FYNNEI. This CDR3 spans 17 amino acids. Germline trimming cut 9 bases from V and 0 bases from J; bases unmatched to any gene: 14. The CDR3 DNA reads TGTGCCAGGGGGCGGCGGCGGGAGACGAGCTCCTACAATGAGCAGTTCTTC. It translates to CARGRRRETSSYNEQFF.

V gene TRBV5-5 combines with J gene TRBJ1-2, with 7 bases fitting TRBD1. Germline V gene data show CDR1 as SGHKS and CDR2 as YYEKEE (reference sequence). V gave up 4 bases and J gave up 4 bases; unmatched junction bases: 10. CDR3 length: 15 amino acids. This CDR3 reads CASSERTGLFYGYTF. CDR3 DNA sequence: TGTGCCAGCAGCGAGAGGACAGGTCTTTTCTATGGCTACACCTTC.

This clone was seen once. The CDR3 DNA is TGTGCCAGCAGCAAGACTAACCAAGAGACCCAGTACTTC. Its protein product is CASSKTNQETQYF. The rearrangement uses TRBV7-3 and TRBJ2-5; TRBD2 is a possible D gene (5 bases). The CDR3 consists of 13 residues. Trimming pared 5 bases from V and 0 bases from J, leaving 7 bases between. Germline V gene data show CDR1 as SGHTA and CDR2 as FQGTGA.

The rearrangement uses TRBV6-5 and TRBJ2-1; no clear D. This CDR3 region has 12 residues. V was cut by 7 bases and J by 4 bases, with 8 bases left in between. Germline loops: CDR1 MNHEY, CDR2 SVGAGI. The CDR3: CASTPQYNEQFF. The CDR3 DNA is TGTGCCAGCACCCCACAATACAATGAGCAGTTCTTC.

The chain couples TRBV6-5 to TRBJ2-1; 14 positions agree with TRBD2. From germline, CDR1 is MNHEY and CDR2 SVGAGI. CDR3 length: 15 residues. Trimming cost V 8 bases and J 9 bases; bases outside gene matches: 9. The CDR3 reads CASAGLAGARGEQFF. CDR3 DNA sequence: TGTGCCAGCGCGGGACTAGCGGGAGCCCGTGGTGAGCAGTTCTTC.

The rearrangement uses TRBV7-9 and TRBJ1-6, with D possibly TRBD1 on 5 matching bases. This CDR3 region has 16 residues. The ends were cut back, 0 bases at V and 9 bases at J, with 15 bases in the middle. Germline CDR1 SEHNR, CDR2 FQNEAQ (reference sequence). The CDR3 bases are TGTGCCAGCAGCTTAGCGTCAGGGTTGATCGGTTCACCCCTCCACTTT. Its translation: CASSLASGLIGSPLHF. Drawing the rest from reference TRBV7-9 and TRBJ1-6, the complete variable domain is DTGVSQNPRHKITKRGQNVTFRCDPISEHNRLYWYRQTLGQGPEFLTYFQNEAQLEKSRLLSDRFSAERPKGSFSTLEIQRTEQGDSAMYLCASSLASGLIGSPLHFGNGTRLTVT.

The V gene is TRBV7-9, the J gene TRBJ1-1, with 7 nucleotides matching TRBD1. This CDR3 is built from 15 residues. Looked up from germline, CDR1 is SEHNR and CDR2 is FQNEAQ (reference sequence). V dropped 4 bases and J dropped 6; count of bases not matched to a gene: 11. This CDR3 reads CASSSYRGQWAEAFF. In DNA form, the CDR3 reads TGTGCCAGCAGCTCCTACAGGGGCCAGTGGGCTGAAGCTTTCTTT.

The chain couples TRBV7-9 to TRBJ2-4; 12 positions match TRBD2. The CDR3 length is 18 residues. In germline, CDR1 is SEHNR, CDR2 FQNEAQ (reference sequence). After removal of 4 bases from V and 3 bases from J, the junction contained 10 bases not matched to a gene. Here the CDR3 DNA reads TGTGCCAGCAGCTCAACTAGCGGGGGGCCTCTGGACAAAAACATTCAGTACTTC. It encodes CASSSTSGGPLDKNIQYF. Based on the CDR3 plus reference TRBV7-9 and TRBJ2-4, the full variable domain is DTGVSQNPRHKITKRGQNVTFRCDPISEHNRLYWYRQTLGQGPEFLTYFQNEAQLEKSRLLSDRFSAERPKGSFSTLEIQRTEQGDSAMYLCASSSTSGGPLDKNIQYFGAGTRLSVL.

CDR3 protein: CATSDIGQSFAGELFF. CDR3 DNA: TGTGCCACCAGTGATATCGGACAGAGCTTTGCCGGGGAGCTGTTTTTT. This chain uses TRBV24-1 with TRBJ2-2, with D perhaps matching TRBD1 (6 bases). Trimming shortened V by 3 bases and J by 6 bases, and 16 bases separated the two germline ends. Germline assignment: CDR1 KGHDR and CDR2 SFDVKD. This CDR3 is 16 amino acids long.

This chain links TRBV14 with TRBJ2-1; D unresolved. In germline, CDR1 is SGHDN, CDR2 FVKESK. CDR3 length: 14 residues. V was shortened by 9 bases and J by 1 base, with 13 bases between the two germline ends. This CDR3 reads CASSPFSSYNEQFF. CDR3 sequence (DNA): TGTGCCAGTTCCCCCTTTAGTTCCTACAATGAGCAGTTCTTC. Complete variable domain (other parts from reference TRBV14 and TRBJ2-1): EAGVTQFPSHSVIEKGQTVTLRCDPISGHDNLYWYRRVMGKEIKFLLHFVKESKQDESGMPNNRFLAERTGGTYSTLKVQPAELEDSGVYFCASSPFSSYNEQFFGPGTRLTVL.

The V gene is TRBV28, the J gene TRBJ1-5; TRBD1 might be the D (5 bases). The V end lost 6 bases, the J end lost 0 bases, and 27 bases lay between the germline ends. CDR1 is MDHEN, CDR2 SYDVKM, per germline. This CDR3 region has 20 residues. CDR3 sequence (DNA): TGTGCCAGCAGCTGGGGGGTGAGGACCCATGGCCCTTATAGCAATCAGCCCCAGCATTTT. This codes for CASSWGVRTHGPYSNQPQHF.

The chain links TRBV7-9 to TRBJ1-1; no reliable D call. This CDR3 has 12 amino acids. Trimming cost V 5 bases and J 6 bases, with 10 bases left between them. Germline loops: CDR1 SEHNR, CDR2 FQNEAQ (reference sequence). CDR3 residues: CASSAPGAEAFF. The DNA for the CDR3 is TGTGCCAGCAGCGCTCCCGGGGCTGAAGCTTTCTTT.

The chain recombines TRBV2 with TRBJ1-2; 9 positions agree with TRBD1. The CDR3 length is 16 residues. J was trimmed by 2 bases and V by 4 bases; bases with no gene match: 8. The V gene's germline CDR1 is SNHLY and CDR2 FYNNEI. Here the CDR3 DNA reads TGTGCCAGCAGTGTAATAACAGGGGGCCCCAACTATGGCTACACCTTC. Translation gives CASSVITGGPNYGYTF.

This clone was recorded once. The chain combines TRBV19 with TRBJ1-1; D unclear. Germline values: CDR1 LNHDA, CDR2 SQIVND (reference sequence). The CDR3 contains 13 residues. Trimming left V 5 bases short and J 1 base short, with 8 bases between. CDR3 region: CASSFFGNTEAFF. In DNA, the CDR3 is TGTGCCAGTAGTTTTTTCGGGAACACTGAAGCTTTCTTT.

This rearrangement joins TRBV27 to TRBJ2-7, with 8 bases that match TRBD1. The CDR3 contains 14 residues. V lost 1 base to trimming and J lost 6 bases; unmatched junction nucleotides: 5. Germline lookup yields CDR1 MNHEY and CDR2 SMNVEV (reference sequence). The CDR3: CASSLWQGAREQYF. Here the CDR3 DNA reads TGTGCCAGCAGTTTATGGCAGGGGGCGCGCGAGCAGTACTTC.

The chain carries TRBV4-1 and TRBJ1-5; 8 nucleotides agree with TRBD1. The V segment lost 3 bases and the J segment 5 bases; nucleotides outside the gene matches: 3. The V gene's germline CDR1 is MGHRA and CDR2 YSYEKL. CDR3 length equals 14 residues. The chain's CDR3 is CASSQGQVDQPQHF. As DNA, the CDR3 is TGCGCCAGCAGCCAGGGACAGGTGGATCAGCCCCAGCATTTT.

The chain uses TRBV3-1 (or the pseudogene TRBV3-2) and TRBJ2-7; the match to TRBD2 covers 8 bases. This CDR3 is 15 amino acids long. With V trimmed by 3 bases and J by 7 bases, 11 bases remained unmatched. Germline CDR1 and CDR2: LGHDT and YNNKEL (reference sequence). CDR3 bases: TGTGCCAGCAGCCATACTAGCGGCGTTGTTACTGAGCAGTACTTC. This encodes CASSHTSGVVTEQYF.

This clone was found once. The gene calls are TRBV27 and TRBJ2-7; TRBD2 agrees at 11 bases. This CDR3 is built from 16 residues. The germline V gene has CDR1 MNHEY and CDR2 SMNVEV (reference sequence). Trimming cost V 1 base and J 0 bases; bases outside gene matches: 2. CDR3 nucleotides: TGTGCCAGCAGTTTATTGGGGACTAGCGGCTCCTACGAGCAGTACTTC. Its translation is CASSLLGTSGSYEQYF.

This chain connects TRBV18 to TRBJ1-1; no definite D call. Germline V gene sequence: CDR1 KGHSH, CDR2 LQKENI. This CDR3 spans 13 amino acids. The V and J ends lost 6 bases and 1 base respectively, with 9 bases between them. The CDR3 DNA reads TGTGCCAGCTCTGAGAAGCGGAACACTGAAGCTTTCTTT. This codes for CASSEKRNTEAFF.